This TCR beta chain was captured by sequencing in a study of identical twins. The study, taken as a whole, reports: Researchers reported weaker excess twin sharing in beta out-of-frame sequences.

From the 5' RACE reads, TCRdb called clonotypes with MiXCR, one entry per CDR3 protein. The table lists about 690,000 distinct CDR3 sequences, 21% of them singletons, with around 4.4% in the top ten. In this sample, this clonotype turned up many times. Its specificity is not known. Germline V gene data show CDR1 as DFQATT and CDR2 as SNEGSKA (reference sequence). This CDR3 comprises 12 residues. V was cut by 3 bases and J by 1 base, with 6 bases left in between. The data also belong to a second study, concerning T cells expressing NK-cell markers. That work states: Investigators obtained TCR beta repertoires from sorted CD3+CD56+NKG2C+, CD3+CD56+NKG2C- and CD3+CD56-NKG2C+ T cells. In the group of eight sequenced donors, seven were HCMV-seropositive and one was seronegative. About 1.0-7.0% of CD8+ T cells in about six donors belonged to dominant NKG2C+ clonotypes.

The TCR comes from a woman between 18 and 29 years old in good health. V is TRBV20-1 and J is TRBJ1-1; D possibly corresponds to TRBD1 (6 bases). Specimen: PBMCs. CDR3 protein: CSARTGNTEAFF. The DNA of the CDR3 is TGCAGTGCTAGGACAGGGAACACTGAAGCTTTCTTT.